This TCR beta chain was identified in a study of blood T cell repertoires in COVID-19. Study summary: Sites in the United States, Italy and Spain provided acute and convalescent COVID-19 samples. T cells, B-cell-depleted T cells, or PBMCs supplied cDNA or gDNA.

Living in under 30 US areas, the participants were between about 18 and 90 years of age. Per the authors' pipeline: Using reference gene primer amplification, nucleated cell counts were estimated. Repertoires were generated with immunoSEQ multiplex PCR, while TCRdb's copy carries only in-frame clones and drops some. That table gives V, J and clone size, and the DNA gave D and trimming. The sample lists around 160,000 clones; about 90% were seen once. This CDR3 region has 13 residues. Sample: PBMCs or T cells enriched from blood (not recorded which). This chain connects TRBV21-1 to TRBJ1-5. TRBV21-1 is termed a pseudogene. The TCR originated in a woman between 40 and 55 years old who had been exposed to COVID-19. CDR3 loop: CASSMGGDQPQHF. The CDR3 DNA reads TGTGCCAGCAGCATGGGGGGGGATCAGCCCCAGCATTTT.